This T cell receptor (beta chain) comes out of a study of beta chain features in type 1 diabetes. Study information: Healthy donors and patients had similar age, gender and cell yields. Findings and limits, study-wide: Significant though moderate, a shortening of TCRB CDR3s appeared in all four CD4+ subsets of Type 1 diabetes patients. Naive, central memory and Treg TCRB repertoires seemed to resemble each other more closely in patients than they did in healthy donors.

Based on CD45RO/CCR7/CD25/CD127/CD95/CD27, CD4+ regulatory, stem cell-like memory, naive and central memory cells were sorted. Expressed TCRB transcripts got sequenced, as all isolated RNA was reverse transcribed. Measured with immunoSEQ multiplex PCR; TCRdb has only the in-frame clones, and not every one. The repertoire has roughly 180,000 clones, about 8% of them found once; the top ten carry approximately 1%. This clone was counted a few times. As yet, its antigen is unknown. The source is a woman aged 40-49 years with type 1 diabetes. The sequencing input was central memory CD4+ T cells from blood.

For the CDR3, the DNA is TGTGCCAGCAGCGTAAGCGGACAGGCTGAAGCTTTCTTT. It specifies CASSVSGQAEAFF. The chain combines TRBV9 with TRBJ1-1; 7 positions agree with TRBD1. From germline, CDR1 is SGDLS and CDR2 YYNGEE. This CDR3 region has 13 residues. The V and J ends lost 1 base and 6 bases, in that order; junction bases with no gene match: 3.